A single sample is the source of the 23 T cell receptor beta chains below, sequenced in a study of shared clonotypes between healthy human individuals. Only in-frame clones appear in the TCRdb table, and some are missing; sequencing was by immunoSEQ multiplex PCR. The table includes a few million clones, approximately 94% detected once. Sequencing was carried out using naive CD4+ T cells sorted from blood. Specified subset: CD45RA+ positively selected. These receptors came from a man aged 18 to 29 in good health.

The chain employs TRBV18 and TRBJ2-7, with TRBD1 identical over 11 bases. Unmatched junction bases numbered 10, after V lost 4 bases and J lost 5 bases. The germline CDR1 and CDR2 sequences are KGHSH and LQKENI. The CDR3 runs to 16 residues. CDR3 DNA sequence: TGTGCCAGCTCACAGTACACCGGGACAGGGGGAAACGAGCAGTACTTC. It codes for CASSQYTGTGGNEQYF. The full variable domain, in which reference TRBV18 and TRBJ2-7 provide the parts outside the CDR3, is NAGVMQNPRHLVRRRGQEARLRCSPMKGHSHVYWYRQLPEEGLKFMVYLQKENIIDESGMPKERFSAEFPKEGPSILRIQQVVRGDSAAYFCASSQYTGTGGNEQYFGPGTRLTVT.

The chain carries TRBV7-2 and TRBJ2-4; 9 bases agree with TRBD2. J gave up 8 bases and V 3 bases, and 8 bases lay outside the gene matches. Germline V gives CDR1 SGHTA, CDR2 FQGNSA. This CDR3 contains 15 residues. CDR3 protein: CASSFPAGGQDIQYF. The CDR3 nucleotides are TGTGCCAGCAGCTTTCCAGCGGGGGGACAAGACATTCAGTACTTC.

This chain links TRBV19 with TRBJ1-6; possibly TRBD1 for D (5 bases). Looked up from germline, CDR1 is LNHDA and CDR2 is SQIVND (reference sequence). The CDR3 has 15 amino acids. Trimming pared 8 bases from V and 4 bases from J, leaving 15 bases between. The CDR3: CASGREDKYNSPLHF. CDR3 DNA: TGTGCCAGTGGCAGGGAAGATAAGTATAATTCACCCCTCCACTTT.

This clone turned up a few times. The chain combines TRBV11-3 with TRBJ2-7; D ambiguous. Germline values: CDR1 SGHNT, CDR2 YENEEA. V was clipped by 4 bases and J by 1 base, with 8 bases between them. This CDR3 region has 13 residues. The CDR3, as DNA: TGTGCCAGCAGCTCCCGGACGTCCTACGAGCAGTACTTC. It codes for CASSSRTSYEQYF.

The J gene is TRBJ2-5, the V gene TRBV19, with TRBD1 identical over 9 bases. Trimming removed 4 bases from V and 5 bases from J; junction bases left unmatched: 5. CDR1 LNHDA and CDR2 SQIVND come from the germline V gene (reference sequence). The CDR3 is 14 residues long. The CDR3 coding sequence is TGTGCCAGTAGTAAAGGACAGGGGTCGGAGACCCAGTACTTC. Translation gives CASSKGQGSETQYF.

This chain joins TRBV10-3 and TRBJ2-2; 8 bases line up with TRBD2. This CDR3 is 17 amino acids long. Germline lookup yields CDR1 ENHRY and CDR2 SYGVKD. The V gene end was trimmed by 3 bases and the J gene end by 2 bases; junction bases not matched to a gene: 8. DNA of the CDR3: TGTGCCATCAGTGAAGTTAGCGGGAAGGCCAACACCGGGGAGCTGTTTTTT. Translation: CAISEVSGKANTGELFF.

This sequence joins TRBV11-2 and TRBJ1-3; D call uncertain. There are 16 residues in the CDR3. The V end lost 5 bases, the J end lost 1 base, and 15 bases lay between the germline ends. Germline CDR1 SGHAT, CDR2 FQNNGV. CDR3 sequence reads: CASSLAPGLSGNTIYF. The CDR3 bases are TGTGCCAGCAGCCTCGCGCCCGGATTGTCTGGAAACACCATATATTTT.

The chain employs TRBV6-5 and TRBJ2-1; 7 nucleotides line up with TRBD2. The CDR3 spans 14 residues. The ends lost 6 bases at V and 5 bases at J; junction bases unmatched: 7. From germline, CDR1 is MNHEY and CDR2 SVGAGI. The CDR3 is CASRGLGSNNEQFF. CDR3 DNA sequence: TGTGCCAGCAGAGGACTAGGTTCGAACAATGAGCAGTTCTTC.

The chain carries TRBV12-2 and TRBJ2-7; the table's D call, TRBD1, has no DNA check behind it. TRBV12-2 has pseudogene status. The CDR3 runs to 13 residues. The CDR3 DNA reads TGTGCAAGTCGCTTACGACAGGGGGGCGAGCAGTACTTC. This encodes CASRLRQGGEQYF.

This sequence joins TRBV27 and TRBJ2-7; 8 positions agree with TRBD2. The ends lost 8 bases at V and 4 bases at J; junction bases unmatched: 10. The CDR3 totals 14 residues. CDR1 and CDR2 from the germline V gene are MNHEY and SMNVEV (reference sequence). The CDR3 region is CASGWAGGAYEQYF. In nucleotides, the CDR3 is TGTGCCAGCGGCTGGGCGGGAGGTGCTTACGAGCAGTACTTC.

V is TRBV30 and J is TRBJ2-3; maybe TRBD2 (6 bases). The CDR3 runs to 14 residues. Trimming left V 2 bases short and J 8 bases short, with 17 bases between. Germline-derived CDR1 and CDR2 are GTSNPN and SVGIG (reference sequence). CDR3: CAWSPRGAPSTQYF. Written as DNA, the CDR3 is TGTGCCTGGAGTCCCCGCGGGGCGCCCAGTACGCAGTATTTT. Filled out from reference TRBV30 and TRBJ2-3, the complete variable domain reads SQTIHQWPATLVQPVGSPLSLECTVEGTSNPNLYWYRQAAGRGLQLLFYSVGIGQISSEVPQNLSASRPQDRQFILSSKKLLLSDSGFYLCAWSPRGAPSTQYFGPGTRLTVL.

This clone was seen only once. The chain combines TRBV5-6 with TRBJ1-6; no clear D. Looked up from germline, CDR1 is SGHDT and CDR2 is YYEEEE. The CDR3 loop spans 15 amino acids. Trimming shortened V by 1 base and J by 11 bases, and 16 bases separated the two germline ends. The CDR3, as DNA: TGTGCCAGCAGCTTGTTCGGGGTGATGTTGACACCCCTCCACTTT. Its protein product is CASSLFGVMLTPLHF.

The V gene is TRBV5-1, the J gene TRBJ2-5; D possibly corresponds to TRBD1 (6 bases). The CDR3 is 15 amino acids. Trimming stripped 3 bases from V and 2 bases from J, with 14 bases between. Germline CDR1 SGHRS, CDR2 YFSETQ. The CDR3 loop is CASSSTGQQQETQYF. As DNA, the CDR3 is TGCGCCAGCAGCTCTACAGGGCAGCAACAAGAGACCCAGTACTTC.

CDR3 sequence: CASSSRGPVGGYEQYF. For the CDR3, the DNA is TGTGCCAGTAGTAGTAGGGGTCCTGTAGGGGGCTACGAGCAGTACTTC. The chain recombines TRBV19 with TRBJ2-7; possible D gene TRBD1, 6 bases. The CDR3 spans 16 residues. Germline CDR1 and CDR2: LNHDA and SQIVND (reference sequence). Trimming left V 4 bases short and J 3 bases short, with 19 bases between.

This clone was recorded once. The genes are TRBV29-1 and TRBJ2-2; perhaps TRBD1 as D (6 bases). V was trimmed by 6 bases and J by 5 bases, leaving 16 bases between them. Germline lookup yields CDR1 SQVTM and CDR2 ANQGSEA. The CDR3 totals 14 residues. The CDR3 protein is CSVATGTMTGELFF. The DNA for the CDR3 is TGCAGCGTGGCCACCGGGACAATGACCGGGGAGCTGTTTTTT.

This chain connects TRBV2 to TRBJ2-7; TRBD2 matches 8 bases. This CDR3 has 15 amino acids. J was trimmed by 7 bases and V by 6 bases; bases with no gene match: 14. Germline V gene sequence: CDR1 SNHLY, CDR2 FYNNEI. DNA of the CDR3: TGTGCCAGCAGCCCACTGGCAGCGGGAGTAGGGGAGCAGTACTTC. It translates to CASSPLAAGVGEQYF.

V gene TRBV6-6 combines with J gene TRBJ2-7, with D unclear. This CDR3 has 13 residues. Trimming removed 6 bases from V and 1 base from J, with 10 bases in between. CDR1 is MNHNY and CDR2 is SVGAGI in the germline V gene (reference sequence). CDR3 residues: CASSPDRSYEQYF. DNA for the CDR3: TGTGCCAGCAGCCCGGACCGTTCCTACGAGCAGTACTTC.

CDR3 region: CASSFPNDNSPLHF. In DNA, the CDR3 is TGTGCCAGCAGCTTCCCTAACGATAATTCACCCCTCCACTTT. The chain combines TRBV5-6 with TRBJ1-6; no definite D call. The ends were cut back, 2 bases at V and 5 bases at J, with 8 bases in the middle. Germline loops: CDR1 SGHDT, CDR2 YYEEEE. The CDR3 loop spans 14 amino acids.

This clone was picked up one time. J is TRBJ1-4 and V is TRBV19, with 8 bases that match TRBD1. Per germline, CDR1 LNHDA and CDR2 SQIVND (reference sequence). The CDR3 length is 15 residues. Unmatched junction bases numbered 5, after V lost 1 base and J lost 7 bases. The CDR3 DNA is TGTGCCAGTAGTATAGGACAGGGGATTCCTGAAAAACTGTTTTTT. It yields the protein CASSIGQGIPEKLFF. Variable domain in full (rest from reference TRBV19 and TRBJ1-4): DGGITQSPKYLFRKEGQNVTLSCEQNLNHDAMYWYRQDPGQGLRLIYYSQIVNDFQKGDIAEGYSVSREKKESFPLTVTSAQKNPTAFYLCASSIGQGIPEKLFFGSGTQLSVL.

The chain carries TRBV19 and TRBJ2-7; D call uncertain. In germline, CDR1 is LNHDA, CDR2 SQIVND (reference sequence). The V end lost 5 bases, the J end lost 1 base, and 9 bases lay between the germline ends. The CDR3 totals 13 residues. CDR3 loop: CASSPALSYEQYF. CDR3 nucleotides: TGTGCCAGTAGTCCAGCTCTGTCCTACGAGCAGTACTTC.

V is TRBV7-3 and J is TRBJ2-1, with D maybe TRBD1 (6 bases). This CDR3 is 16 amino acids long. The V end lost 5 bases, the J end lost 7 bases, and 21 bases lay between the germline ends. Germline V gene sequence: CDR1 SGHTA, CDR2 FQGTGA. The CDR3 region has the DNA TGTGCCAGCAGCCTTACAGGGTTGGGGACCTTAAATGAGCAGTTCTTC. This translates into CASSLTGLGTLNEQFF. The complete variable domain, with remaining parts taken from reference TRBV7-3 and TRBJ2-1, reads GAGVSQTPSNKVTEKGKYVELRCDPISGHTALYWYRQSLGQGPEFLIYFQGTGAADDSGLPNDRFFAVRPEGSVSTLKIQRTERGDSAVYLCASSLTGLGTLNEQFFGPGTRLTVL.

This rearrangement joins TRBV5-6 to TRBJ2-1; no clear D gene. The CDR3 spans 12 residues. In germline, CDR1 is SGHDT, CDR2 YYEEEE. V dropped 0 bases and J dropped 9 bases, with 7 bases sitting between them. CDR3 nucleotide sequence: TGTGCCAGCAGCTTGGCAGGCCTTGAGCAGTTCTTC. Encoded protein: CASSLAGLEQFF. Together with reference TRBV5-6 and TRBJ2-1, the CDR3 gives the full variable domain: DAGVTQSPTHLIKTRGQQVTLRCSPKSGHDTVSWYQQALGQGPQFIFQYYEEEERQRGNFPDRFSGHQFPNYSSELNVNALLLGDSALYLCASSLAGLEQFFGPGTRLTVL.

CDR3 amino acids: CASSLYGVGSYEQYF. CDR3 coding DNA: TGTGCCAGCAGTTTATACGGGGTTGGCTCCTACGAGCAGTACTTC. V is TRBV27 and J is TRBJ2-7; D might be TRBD2 (5 bases). V lost 1 base to trimming and J lost 0 bases, with 10 bases between them. The germline CDR1 and CDR2 sequences are MNHEY and SMNVEV (reference sequence). The CDR3 has 15 amino acids.